This T cell receptor (beta chain) was profiled in a study of T cells after yellow fever vaccination. MiXCR, run by TCRdb on the 5' RACE reads, gives a single entry per CDR3 protein. The table has approximately 300,000 distinct CDR3 sequences, 8% to 10% seen once. The ends were cut back, 1 base at V and 6 bases at J, with 6 bases in the middle. The length of the CDR3 is 11 residues. Per germline, CDR1 GTSNPN and CDR2 SVGIG (reference sequence). V and J are TRBV30 and TRBJ1-2; unclear D gene. The specimen comprised PBMCs, sampled on the day of the first yellow fever vaccination. This TCR was recovered from a man aged 18 to 29 who received the YFV17D yellow fever vaccine. CDR3 DNA: TGTGCCTGGAGTGAACAGAATGGCTACACCTTC. Translated, it gives CAWSEQNGYTF.